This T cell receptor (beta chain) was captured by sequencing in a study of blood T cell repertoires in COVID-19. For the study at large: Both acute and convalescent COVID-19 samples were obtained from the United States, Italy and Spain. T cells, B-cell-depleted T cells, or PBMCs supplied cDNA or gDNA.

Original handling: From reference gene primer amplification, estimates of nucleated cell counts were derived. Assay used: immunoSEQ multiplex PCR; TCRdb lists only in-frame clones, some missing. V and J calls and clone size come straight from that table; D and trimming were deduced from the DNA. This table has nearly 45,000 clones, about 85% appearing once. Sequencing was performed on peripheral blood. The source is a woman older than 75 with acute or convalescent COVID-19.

The CDR3 DNA sequence: TGTGCCTGGAGGAAGGGAGGGCTGGACGAGCAGTACTTC. This sequence encodes CAWRKGGLDEQYF. The genes are TRBV30 and TRBJ2-7; 7 bases fit TRBD2. The junction had 7 bases not matched to a gene; V was cut back by 3 bases and J by 5 bases. This CDR3 is built from 13 residues. Per the germline V gene, CDR1 is GTSNPN and CDR2 is SVGIG (reference sequence).